Listed below are T cell receptor beta chains from one sample, sequenced in a study of cytomegalovirus exposure and HLA in healthy donors. Method: immunoSEQ multiplex PCR; TCRdb's copy keeps in-frame clones and lacks some. Counted here are about 150,000 clones, more than 7.5% occurring once; the ten biggest clones make up less than 2%. The material sequenced was PBMCs. These receptors all come from a middle-aged man in good health and CMV-seronegative. Each CDR3 is given with its conserved first and last residue. D genes are given only for firm matches. The size of a clone is reported for some rows only, either as once, few or many, or as a class for expanded clones.

CDR3 length	clone size	J gene	V gene	D gene	CDR3 protein	CDR3 DNA
14	-	TRBJ1-4	TRBV5-1	-	CASSLELAGEKLFF	TGCGCCAGCAGCTTGGAACTGGCAGGGGAAAAACTGTTTTTT
15	few	TRBJ2-1	TRBV7-2	TRBD1	CASSHDRGGRNEQFF	TGTGCCAGCAGCCACGACAGGGGGGGTAGGAATGAGCAGTTCTTC
12	-	TRBJ1-1	TRBV28	-	CASSLTTTEAFF	TGTGCCAGCAGTCTCACAACCACTGAAGCTTTCTTT
15	few	TRBJ2-7	TRBV4-1	-	CASSQAGTFRYEQYF	TGCGCCAGCAGCCAAGCAGGGACATTTAGGTACGAGCAGTACTTC
15	few	TRBJ1-5	TRBV2	-	CTSSARGRENQPQHF	TGTACCAGCAGCGCCCGGGGACGGGAGAATCAGCCCCAGCATTTT
17	few	TRBJ2-1	TRBV7-3	TRBD2	CASSPLGGTSGRYEQFF	TGTGCCAGCAGCCCCCTCGGCGGGACTAGCGGGAGGTACGAGCAGTTCTTC
14	few	TRBJ2-7	TRBV6-5	TRBD2	CASSGERTGLTPYF	TGTGCCAGTAGCGGGGAACGGACGGGACTAACACCGTACTTC
13	-	TRBJ2-5	TRBV7-9	-	CASSFYSEETQYF	TGTGCCAGCAGCTTTTACAGTGAGGAGACCCAGTACTTC
13	few	TRBJ1-1	TRBV6-1	-	CASSPPPRTEAFF	TGTGCCAGCAGTCCCCCTCCGCGCACTGAAGCTTTCTTT
20	few	TRBJ2-6	TRBV5-1	TRBD1	CASSLRQTRQGATGANVLTF	TGCGCCAGCAGCTTGCGCCAGACAAGACAGGGGGCTACTGGGGCCAACGTCCTGACTTTC
14	few	TRBJ1-3	TRBV5-1	TRBD1	CASSLDRGGNTIYF	TGCGCCAGCAGCTTGGACAGGGGAGGAAACACCATATATTTT
14	-	TRBJ1-5	TRBV19	-	CASSTETGNQPQHF	TGTGCCAGTAGTACCGAGACAGGCAATCAGCCCCAGCATTTT
14	-	TRBJ1-1	TRBV5-6	-	CASSLETGNTEAFF	TGTGCCAGCAGCTTGGAGACAGGGAACACTGAAGCTTTCTTT
14	-	TRBJ1-5	TRBV30	-	CAWSETLSDQPQHF	TGTGCCTGGAGCGAAACCCTTAGCGATCAGCCCCAGCATTTT
15	few	TRBJ2-4	TRBV30	TRBD2	CAWMASGSGKNIQYF	TGTGCCTGGATGGCTAGCGGGAGTGGCAAAAACATTCAGTACTTC
14	few	TRBJ1-5	TRBV10-3	-	CAISESPENQPQHF	TGTGCCATCAGTGAGTCCCCGGAGAATCAGCCCCAGCATTTT
14	-	TRBJ2-4	TRBV2	TRBD1	CASSDEGQTRIQYF	TGTGCCAGCAGTGACGAGGGACAGACTCGCATTCAGTACTTC
13	few	TRBJ2-7	TRBV30	-	CAWSERVPYEQYF	TGTGCCTGGAGTGAGCGGGTACCCTACGAGCAGTACTTC
12	few	TRBJ2-7	TRBV6-5	-	CASGRDRNEQYF	TGTGCCAGCGGGCGGGACAGAAACGAGCAGTACTTC
12	-	TRBJ2-7	TRBV10-3	TRBD1	CAISEQGYEQYF	TGTGCCATCAGTGAACAGGGGTACGAGCAGTACTTC
16	-	TRBJ2-1	TRBV5-4	TRBD2	CASSHPGLAGSGEQFF	TGTGCCAGCAGCCACCCAGGACTAGCGGGATCTGGTGAGCAGTTCTTC
15	-	TRBJ1-5	TRBV23-1	TRBD1	CASSQRTGSNQPQHF	TGCGCCAGCAGTCAACGGACAGGGAGCAATCAGCCCCAGCATTTT
15	-	TRBJ1-4	TRBV5-1	-	CASSKGGGRAEKLFF	TGCGCCAGCAGCAAGGGGGGTGGGAGGGCCGAAAAACTGTTTTTT
13	few	TRBJ1-2	TRBV6-6	TRBD1	CASSLTGNYGYTF	TGTGCCAGCAGTCTGACAGGGAACTATGGCTACACCTTC
15	few	TRBJ1-1	TRBV9	-	CASSPHPGSRTEAFF	TGTGCCAGCAGCCCTCATCCAGGGTCTCGCACTGAAGCTTTCTTT
12	few	TRBJ2-7	TRBV30	-	CAWSVGGYEQYF	TGTGCCTGGAGTGTAGGGGGTTACGAGCAGTACTTC
15	-	TRBJ2-3	TRBV9	TRBD1	CASSFRGLGTDTQYF	TGTGCCAGCAGCTTCAGGGGGCTAGGAACAGATACGCAGTATTTT
16	-	TRBJ2-1	TRBV2	TRBD2	CASSESYGGSYNEQFF	TGTGCCAGCAGTGAATCCTACGGGGGGTCGTACAATGAGCAGTTCTTC
17	-	TRBJ1-2	TRBV4-1	-	CASSQTTQTGFNYGYTF	TGCGCCAGCAGCCAGACGACTCAGACAGGCTTCAACTATGGCTACACCTTC
20	few	TRBJ1-5	TRBV21-1	-	CASSHDPQQGAHLRSQPQHF	TGTGCCAGCAGTCACGACCCCCAGCAGGGGGCGCATCTAAGGAGTCAGCCCCAGCATTTT
15	-	TRBJ2-5	TRBV5-4	TRBD2	CASSLGLAGQETQYF	TGTGCCAGCAGCTTGGGACTAGCGGGCCAAGAGACCCAGTACTTC
18	-	TRBJ2-7	TRBV5-5	TRBD1	CASSQDRGGSLAHYEQYF	TGTGCCAGCAGCCAGGACAGGGGGGGATCACTAGCCCATTACGAGCAGTACTTC
15	few	TRBJ1-5	TRBV28	-	CASSPLAGLSQPQHF	TGTGCCAGCAGTCCCCTGGCAGGGCTTAGCCAGCCCCAGCATTTT
14	few	TRBJ1-4	TRBV5-1	TRBD1	CASSVDRVNEKLFF	TGCGCCAGCAGCGTGGACAGGGTCAATGAAAAACTGTTTTTT
16	-	TRBJ1-4	TRBV19	TRBD1	CASNRDRGTTNEKLFF	TGTGCCAGTAATCGGGACAGGGGGACAACTAATGAAAAACTGTTTTTT
19	-	TRBJ1-3	TRBV30	TRBD1	CAWSYYRGQTLSSGNTIYF	TGTGCCTGGAGTTATTACAGGGGACAAACCCTAAGCTCTGGAAACACCATATATTTT
15	-	TRBJ2-3	TRBV19	-	CASSIAGTSTDTQYF	TGTGCCAGTAGTATAGCGGGGACTAGCACAGATACGCAGTATTTT
12	few	TRBJ2-5	TRBV6-1	-	CARAGQGETQYF	TGTGCCAGGGCCGGGCAGGGAGAGACCCAGTACTTC
15	-	TRBJ1-1	TRBV6-5	TRBD1	CASTPGQYDKTEAFF	TGTGCCAGCACACCGGGACAGTATGACAAGACTGAAGCTTTCTTT
15	-	TRBJ2-5	TRBV6-5	TRBD1	CVSSYSEGGWETQYF	TGTGTCAGCAGTTACTCGGAAGGGGGCTGGGAGACCCAGTACTTC
19	-	TRBJ2-4	TRBV18	TRBD1	CASSPQGVSISRAKNIQYF	TGTGCCAGCTCACCTCAGGGGGTATCGATCTCCCGAGCCAAAAACATTCAGTACTTC
17	-	TRBJ1-1	TRBV7-9	TRBD1	CASSLLGQGASDPEAFF	TGTGCCAGCAGCTTACTGGGACAGGGGGCTTCGGACCCTGAAGCTTTCTTT
13	-	TRBJ1-1	TRBV11-2	-	CASSLSMNTEAFF	TGTGCCAGCAGCTTGTCTATGAACACTGAAGCTTTCTTT
15	-	TRBJ2-5	TRBV18	TRBD1	CASSPRTGGGETQYF	TGTGCCAGCTCACCACGGACAGGGGGCGGGGAGACCCAGTACTTC
15	-	TRBJ1-1	TRBV6-5	TRBD1	CASSYRQGANTEAFF	TGTGCCAGCAGTTACAGGCAGGGGGCGAACACTGAAGCTTTCTTT
16	few	TRBJ1-1	TRBV10-3	TRBD1	CAISESLQGDRAEAFF	TGTGCCATCAGTGAGTCACTACAGGGGGATAGGGCTGAAGCTTTCTTT
14	-	TRBJ2-7	TRBV28	-	CASSPYTGSYEQYF	TGTGCCAGCAGTCCCTACACAGGGTCCTACGAGCAGTACTTC
13	few	TRBJ1-1	TRBV30	TRBD1	CAWSGQGGTEAFF	TGTGCCTGGAGTGGACAGGGGGGCACTGAAGCTTTCTTT
16	few	TRBJ2-2	TRBV5-1	-	CASSLTGTPNTGELFF	TGCGCCAGCAGCTTAACCGGGACACCGAACACCGGGGAGCTGTTTTTT